This TCR beta chain was documented in a study of shared clonotypes between healthy human individuals. Study-wide background: Sampling drew on donors who were a couple of women and a few men aged 18 to 49.

This clone has just one count. Its antigen is undetermined. CDR1 SGHNT and CDR2 YYREEE come from the germline V gene (reference sequence). V was clipped by 1 base and J by 7 bases; unmatched bases: 4. The CDR3 length is 15 residues. Study results and limitations: Generally, estimated richness proved larger in naive subsets than it did in memory subsets. The expectation was that sequencing depth would affect clonotype sharing among donors.

Clones were sequenced by immunoSEQ multiplex PCR, and TCRdb holds only the in-frame ones, with some missing. The repertoire includes approximately 530,000 clones, about 96% of them detected once, and about 0.068% sits in the top ten. Negatively enriched CD4+ T cells were divided by CD45RA into naive and memory. The TCR sequence derives from a woman younger than 45 in good health. The material sequenced was naive CD4+ T cells sorted from blood. Subset reported: CD45RA+ positively selected. V and J are TRBV5-4 and TRBJ2-2; 10 nucleotides line up with TRBD2. This CDR3 is CASSLLTSGNGELFF. In DNA form, the CDR3 reads TGTGCCAGCAGCTTGCTAACTAGCGGGAACGGGGAGCTGTTTTTT.